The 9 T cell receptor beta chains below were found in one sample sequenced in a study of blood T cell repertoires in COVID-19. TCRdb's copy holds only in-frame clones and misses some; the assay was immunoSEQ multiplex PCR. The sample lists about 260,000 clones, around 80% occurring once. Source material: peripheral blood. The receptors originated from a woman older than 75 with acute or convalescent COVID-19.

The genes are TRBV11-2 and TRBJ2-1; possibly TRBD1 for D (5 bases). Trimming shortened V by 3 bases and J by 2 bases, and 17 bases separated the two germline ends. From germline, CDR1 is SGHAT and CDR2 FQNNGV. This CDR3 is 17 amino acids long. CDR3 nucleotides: TGTGCCAGCAGCTTTCGGCACGACAGCCTAGCCTACAATGAGCAGTTCTTC. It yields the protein CASSFRHDSLAYNEQFF.

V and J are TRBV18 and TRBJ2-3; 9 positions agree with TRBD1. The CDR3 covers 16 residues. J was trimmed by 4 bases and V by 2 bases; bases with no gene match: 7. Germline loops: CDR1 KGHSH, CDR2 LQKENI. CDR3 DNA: TGTGCCAGCTCACCAATGGGGACAGGGTCCCCAGATACGCAGTATTTT. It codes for CASSPMGTGSPDTQYF.

In DNA form, the CDR3 reads TGTGCCAGTAGTATTCAAGGCAGGGGCAATCAGCCCCAGCATTTT. Protein product: CASSIQGRGNQPQHF. V is TRBV19 and J is TRBJ1-5; TRBD1 might be the D (5 bases). The length of the CDR3 is 15 residues. Trimming took 3 bases from V and 2 from J, leaving 11 bases between them. CDR1 and CDR2 (germline): LNHDA, SQIVND (reference sequence).

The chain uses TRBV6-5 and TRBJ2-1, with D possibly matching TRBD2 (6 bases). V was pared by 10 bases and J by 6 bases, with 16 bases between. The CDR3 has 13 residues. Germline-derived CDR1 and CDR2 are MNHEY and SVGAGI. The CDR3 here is CATYGRQSNEQFF. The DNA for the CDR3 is TGTGCCACCTACGGGAGACAAAGCAATGAGCAGTTCTTC.

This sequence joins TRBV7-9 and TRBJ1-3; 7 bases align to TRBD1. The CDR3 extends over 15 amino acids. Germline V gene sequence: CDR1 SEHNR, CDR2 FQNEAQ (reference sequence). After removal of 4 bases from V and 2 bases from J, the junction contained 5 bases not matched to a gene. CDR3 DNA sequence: TGTGCCAGCAGCTCATTTGACAGGGCTGGAAACACCATATATTTT. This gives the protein CASSSFDRAGNTIYF.

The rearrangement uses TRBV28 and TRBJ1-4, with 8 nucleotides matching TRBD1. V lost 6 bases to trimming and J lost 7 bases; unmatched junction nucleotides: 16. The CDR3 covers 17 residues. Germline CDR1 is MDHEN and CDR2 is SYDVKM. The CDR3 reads CASSPPLQGEIGEKLFF. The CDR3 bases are TGTGCCAGCAGCCCCCCCTTACAGGGGGAGATCGGTGAAAAACTGTTTTTT.

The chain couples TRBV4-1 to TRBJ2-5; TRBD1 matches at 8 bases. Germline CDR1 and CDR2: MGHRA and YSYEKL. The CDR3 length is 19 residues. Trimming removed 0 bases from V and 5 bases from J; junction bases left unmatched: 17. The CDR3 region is CASSQETLGRDRLAETQYF. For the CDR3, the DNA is TGCGCCAGCAGCCAAGAAACACTTGGCCGGGACAGGTTAGCCGAGACCCAGTACTTC.

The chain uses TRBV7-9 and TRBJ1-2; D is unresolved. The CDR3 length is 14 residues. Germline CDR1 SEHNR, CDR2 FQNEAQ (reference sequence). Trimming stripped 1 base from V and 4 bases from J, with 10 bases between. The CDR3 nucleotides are TGTGCCAGCAGCTTAGTGAGGCAGAGCTATGGCTACACCTTC. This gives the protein CASSLVRQSYGYTF.

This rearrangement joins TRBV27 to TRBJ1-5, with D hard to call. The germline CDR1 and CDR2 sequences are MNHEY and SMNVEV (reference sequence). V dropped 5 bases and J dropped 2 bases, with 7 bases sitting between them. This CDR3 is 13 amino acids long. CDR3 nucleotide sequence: TGTGCCAGCAGTATTAGCCGCAATCAGCCCCAGCATTTT. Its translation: CASSISRNQPQHF.